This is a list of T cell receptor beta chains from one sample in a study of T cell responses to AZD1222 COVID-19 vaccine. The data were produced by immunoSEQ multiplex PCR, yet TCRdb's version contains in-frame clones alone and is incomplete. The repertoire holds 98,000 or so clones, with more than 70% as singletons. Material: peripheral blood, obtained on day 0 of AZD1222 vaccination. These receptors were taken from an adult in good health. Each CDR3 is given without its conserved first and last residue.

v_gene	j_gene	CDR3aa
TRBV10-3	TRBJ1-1	AISESVGVEAF
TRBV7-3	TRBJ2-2	ASSSGTGTGELF
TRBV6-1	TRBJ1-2	ASSDQGYGYT
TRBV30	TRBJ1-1	AWSPPGTGNTEAF
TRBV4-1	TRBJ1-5	ASSQDSVGRRQPQH
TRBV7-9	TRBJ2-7	ASSFSEAGPTYEQY
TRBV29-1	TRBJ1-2	SVEGQNYGYT
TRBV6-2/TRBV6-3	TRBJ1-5	ASSTTQGLLNQPQH
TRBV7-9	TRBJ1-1	ASSLVGAGQGDTEAF
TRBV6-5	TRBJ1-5	ASSPGRARSPQH
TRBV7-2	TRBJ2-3	ASSLMGLTTDTQY
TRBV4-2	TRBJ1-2	ASSQVGRLRDYGYT
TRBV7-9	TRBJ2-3	ASSKGTSGASDTQY
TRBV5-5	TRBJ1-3	ASSGRGRGLSGNTIY
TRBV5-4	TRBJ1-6	ASSLGDGSPLH
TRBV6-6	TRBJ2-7	ASSRQGTQVGSYEQY
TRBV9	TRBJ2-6	ASSVGFGSTGANVLT
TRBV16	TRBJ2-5	ASSLSPVGSGGETQY
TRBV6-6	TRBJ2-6	ATDFSGANVLT
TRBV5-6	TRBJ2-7	ASSLPGTATYEQY
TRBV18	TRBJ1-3	ASSPPAGTSGNTIY
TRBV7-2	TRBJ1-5	ASRLTVNQPQH
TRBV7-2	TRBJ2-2	ASSPGLAGINTGELF
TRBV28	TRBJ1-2	ASSLISGVDYGYT
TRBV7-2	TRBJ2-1	ASSYGQGTYEQF
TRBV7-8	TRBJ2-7	ASRRRGYNEQY
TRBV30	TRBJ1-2	ALTIGYGYT
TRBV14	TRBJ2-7	ASSPDRHPYEQY
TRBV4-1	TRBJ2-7	ASSQDRAGDYEQY
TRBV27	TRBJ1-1	ASSPLRTGTGEAF
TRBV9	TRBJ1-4	ASSVAPSSTDEKLF
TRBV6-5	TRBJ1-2	ATNTGQFYGYT
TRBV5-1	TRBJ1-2	ASSNTGGGGYT
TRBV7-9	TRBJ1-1	ASSLGDRTFTEAF
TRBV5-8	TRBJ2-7	ASSLWTGQEAYEQY
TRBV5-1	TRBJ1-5	ASSPEGDNQPQH
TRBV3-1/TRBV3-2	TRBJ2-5	ASSQFSGSPGETQY
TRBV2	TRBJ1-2	ASSEDRDRGGYT
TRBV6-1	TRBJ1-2	ASSEPGRTLAWGYT
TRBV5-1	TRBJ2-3	ASSLGQHTDTQY
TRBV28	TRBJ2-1	ATAAGGDTYNEQF
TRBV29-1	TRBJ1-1	SVERWGANAEAF